This TCR beta chain was identified during a study of blood T cell repertoires in COVID-19. Across the whole study: Donors in the United States, Italy and Spain gave samples during acute or convalescent COVID-19. The analysed material was cDNA or gDNA that came from T cells, B-cell-depleted T cells, or PBMCs.

V lost 4 bases and J lost 7, with 15 bases in between. The germline V gene has CDR1 SGHRS and CDR2 YFSETQ. The CDR3 consists of 14 residues. Source study methods: Estimation of nucleated cell counts relied on the amplification of reference gene primers. Libraries were prepared by immunoSEQ multiplex PCR; TCRdb keeps only in-frame clonotypes and omits some of them. V and J calls and clone size follow that table, whereas D and trimming were derived from the DNA. Of tens of thousands of clones listed, 70% to 90% were seen once; the top ten hold about 13%. The clonotype was recovered from a woman in her 70s in a cohort sampled during active COVID-19. Sequenced sample: peripheral blood. The chain joins TRBV5-1 to TRBJ1-5; D uncertain. The CDR3 sequence is CASSEGYGGQPQHF. The DNA of the CDR3 is TGCGCCAGCAGCGAGGGATACGGTGGACAGCCCCAGCATTTT.